This T cell receptor beta chain was sequenced for a study of cytomegalovirus exposure and HLA in healthy donors. Points from the study as a whole: Investigators reported some 150 TCR beta chains as tied to cytomegalovirus. In vitro work confirmed that three CMV-associated chains recognize CMV antigens.

Germline CDR1 MGHRA, CDR2 YSYEKL. This CDR3 region has 16 residues. V lost 0 bases to trimming and J lost 3 bases; unmatched junction nucleotides: 8. A remark on this clone: Its antigen is still unknown.

60 Vbeta and 13 Jbeta primers were used in PCR. TCRdb's table, derived via immunoSEQ multiplex PCR, lists solely in-frame clones and lacks some. The sample has about 160,000 clones; 75% are singletons. Donors were ostensibly healthy at sampling, although undocumented immune exposures were probable. V is TRBV4-1 and J is TRBJ2-7; 7 nucleotides match TRBD1. Sample: PBMCs. The receptor's source is a woman aged 45-59 years in good health and CMV-seropositive. CDR3 DNA: TGCGCCAGCAGCCAAGATGTAGGGGGCGTAATCTACGAGCAGTACTTC. It encodes CASSQDVGGVIYEQYF.